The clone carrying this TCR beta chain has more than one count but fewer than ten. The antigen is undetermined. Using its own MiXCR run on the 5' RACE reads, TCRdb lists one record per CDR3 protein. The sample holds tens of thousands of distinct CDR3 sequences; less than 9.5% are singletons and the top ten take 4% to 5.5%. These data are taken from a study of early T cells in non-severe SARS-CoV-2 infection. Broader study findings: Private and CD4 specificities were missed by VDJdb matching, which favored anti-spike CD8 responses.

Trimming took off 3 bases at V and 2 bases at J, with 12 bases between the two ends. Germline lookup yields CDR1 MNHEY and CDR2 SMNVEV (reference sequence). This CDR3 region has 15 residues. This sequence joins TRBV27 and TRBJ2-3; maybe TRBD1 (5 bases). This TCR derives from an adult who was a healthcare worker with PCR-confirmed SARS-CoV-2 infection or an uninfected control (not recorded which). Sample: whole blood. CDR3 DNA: TGTGCCAGCAGTTTTTTTGCCAGGGACACAGATACGCAGTATTTT. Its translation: CASSFFARDTDTQYF.